The 21 T cell receptor beta chains presented below share a single source sample, sequenced in a study of cytomegalovirus exposure and HLA in healthy donors. The study ran its PCR with 60 Vbeta and 13 Jbeta primers. Clones were read by immunoSEQ multiplex PCR, and TCRdb kept only the in-frame ones, dropping some. The profile covers fewer than 250,000 clones, with 70% to 90% appearing a single time and around 3% taken by the ten largest. The sample comprised PBMCs. These receptors all come from a man younger than 40 in good health and CMV-seronegative.

The chain combines TRBV23-1 with TRBJ2-7, with D maybe TRBD1 (5 bases). TRBV23-1 is an ORF for which the function is uncertain. Trimming stripped 2 bases from V and 3 bases from J, with 17 bases between. The CDR3 has 16 residues. The CDR3 protein is CASSQILRAYRYEQYF. The CDR3 DNA follows: TGCGCCAGCAGTCAAATACTCAGGGCCTACCGCTACGAGCAGTACTTC.

The V call is TRBV5-1, the J call TRBJ2-1; 9 bases are shared with TRBD2. V shed 0 bases, J shed 4 bases, and the junction held 2 bases outside the gene matches. There are 15 residues in the CDR3. Germline V CDR1 and CDR2: SGHRS, YFSETQ. CDR3: CASSLEAGGYNEQFF. Here the CDR3 DNA reads TGCGCCAGCAGCTTGGAGGCGGGGGGGTACAATGAGCAGTTCTTC.

The chain links TRBV13 to TRBJ2-6; 11 bases fit TRBD2. CDR3 length: 18 amino acids. The J segment lost 0 bases and the V segment lost 0 bases, leaving 1 base of the junction unmatched. Germline assignment: CDR1 PRHDT and CDR2 FYEKMQ (reference sequence). CDR3 nucleotide sequence: TGTGCCAGCAGCTTAGGGGGGACTAGCGGCTCTGGGGCCAACGTCCTGACTTTC. Amino acid sequence: CASSLGGTSGSGANVLTF.

V usage is TRBV7-9 and J usage is TRBJ1-1; no definite D call. The CDR3 has 15 amino acids. Germline lookup yields CDR1 SEHNR and CDR2 FQNEAQ (reference sequence). Trimming removed 5 bases from V and 2 bases from J, with 15 bases in between. The CDR3 protein is CASSPSTGVNTEAFF. CDR3 in DNA: TGTGCCAGCAGCCCATCCACGGGTGTTAACACTGAAGCTTTCTTT.

This chain connects TRBV4-1 to TRBJ2-1; 8 bases are a match to TRBD2. Germline trimming cut 4 bases from V and 9 bases from J; bases unmatched to any gene: 5. This CDR3 has 13 amino acids. Germline V gene lookup returns CDR1 MGHRA and CDR2 YSYEKL. CDR3 nucleotide sequence: TGCGCCAGCAGCCCGGAGCGGGGGTTTGAGCAGTTCTTC. Encoded protein: CASSPERGFEQFF.

This clone was seen just once. The chain carries TRBV5-1 and TRBJ2-1, with D possibly matching TRBD2 (6 bases). The V and J ends lost 6 bases and 6 bases respectively, with 22 bases between them. Per the germline V gene, CDR1 is SGHRS and CDR2 is YFSETQ. This CDR3 is built from 16 residues. CDR3 sequence (DNA): TGCGCCAGCACCCGAACCGGGACTGAGGTGTTCAATGAGCAGTTCTTC. The encoded protein is CASTRTGTEVFNEQFF.

The chain links TRBV27 to TRBJ2-5, with 9 bases aligning to TRBD2. The end of the DNA aligns better with TRBJ2-7, so the J call may be wrong. Looked up from germline, CDR1 is MNHEY and CDR2 is SMNVEV (reference sequence). The CDR3 consists of 15 residues. CDR3 nucleotides: TGTGCCAGCAGTTTATTAGCGGGGGCCTCCTACGAGCAGTACTTC. Residues: CASSLLAGASYEQYF.

To note about this clone: This CDR3 is also generated by other DNA sequences in the sample. The chain is built from TRBV9 and TRBJ2-3; the D is unclear. Germline loops: CDR1 SGDLS, CDR2 YYNGEE. The CDR3 covers 13 residues. V lost 0 bases to trimming and J lost 3 bases, with 5 bases between them. CDR3 in DNA: TGTGCCAGCAGCGTAGGCGTTACAGATACGCAGTATTTT. Its translation is CASSVGVTDTQYF.

The chain employs TRBV2 and TRBJ2-7; 8 bases match TRBD1. This CDR3 is 14 amino acids long. Germline V lookup: CDR1 SNHLY, CDR2 FYNNEI. After removal of 7 bases from V and 2 bases from J, the junction contained 7 bases not matched to a gene. The CDR3 DNA reads as TGTGCCAGCATCCGGACAGGGATCACCTACGAGCAGTACTTC. Translated: CASIRTGITYEQYF.

The rearrangement joins TRBV5-1 to TRBJ2-3; 8 bases agree with TRBD2. The J segment lost 2 bases and the V segment lost 0 bases, leaving 2 bases of the junction unmatched. The CDR3 extends over 15 amino acids. The germline CDR1 and CDR2 sequences are SGHRS and YFSETQ. CDR3 DNA sequence: TGCGCCAGCAGCTTGGGGACTAGCAACACAGATACGCAGTATTTT. It translates to CASSLGTSNTDTQYF.

This sequence joins TRBV9 and TRBJ1-1, with D hard to call. The V gene's germline CDR1 is SGDLS and CDR2 YYNGEE. V lost 0 bases and J 0 bases, leaving 12 bases between the germline ends. CDR3 length: 16 amino acids. The CDR3 region is CASSVGSEFLNTEAFF. As DNA, the CDR3 is TGTGCCAGCAGCGTAGGAAGCGAGTTTCTGAACACTGAAGCTTTCTTT.

The chain recombines TRBV6-5 with TRBJ1-2, with D perhaps matching TRBD1 (5 bases). Per the germline V gene, CDR1 is MNHEY and CDR2 is SVGAGI. This CDR3 region has 15 residues. The ends were cut back, 0 bases at V and 5 bases at J, with 13 bases in the middle. The DNA of the CDR3 is TGTGCCAGCAGTTACTCGACCGGGGGATTATATGGCTACACCTTC. Translation: CASSYSTGGLYGYTF.

The chain has TRBV4-1 and TRBJ2-4; 10 bases line up with TRBD2. The V segment lost 7 bases and the J segment 6 bases; nucleotides outside the gene matches: 15. This CDR3 region has 17 residues. CDR1 MGHRA and CDR2 YSYEKL come from the germline V gene. CDR3 in DNA: TGCGCCAGCACCTCAGGGAGCGGGGGGGCCCGATCAAACATTCAGTACTTC. It specifies CASTSGSGGARSNIQYF.

This clone was found a few times. Lacking the conserved final phenylalanine or tryptophan, this CDR3 likely reflects a read error. It is unclear where the CDR3 begins or ends on the DNA, so no DNA is shown, and the CDR3 is as TCRdb lists it. The CDR3 here is CASSLVDGQGIEI. The V and J genes are TRBV5-4 and TRBJ1-4; TRBD1 is the table's D call and was not checked against the DNA. The CDR3 has 13 residues if both end residues are counted. The germline V gene encodes CDR1 SGHNT and CDR2 YYREEE (reference sequence).

This chain links TRBV27 with TRBJ1-1; 8 bases agree with TRBD1. CDR1 and CDR2 from the germline V gene are MNHEY and SMNVEV (reference sequence). This CDR3 comprises 16 residues. J was trimmed by 1 base and V by 6 bases; bases with no gene match: 10. CDR3 protein: CASRDATGTGNTEAFF. As DNA, the CDR3 is TGTGCCAGCAGGGATGCAACCGGGACAGGGAACACTGAAGCTTTCTTT.

This chain links TRBV19 with TRBJ1-5; weak D call: TRBD1 (6 bases). Germline loops: CDR1 LNHDA, CDR2 SQIVND (reference sequence). This CDR3 is 14 amino acids long. V was cut by 10 bases and J by 2 bases, with 15 bases left in between. As DNA, the CDR3 is TGTGCCACCGCGGCGGGGGCGCGCAATCAGCCCCAGCATTTT. This sequence encodes CATAAGARNQPQHF.

This clone appeared a single time. V is TRBV7-9 and J is TRBJ1-2; D ambiguous. The germline V and J ends were trimmed by 5 bases and 4 bases, with 14 bases remaining between them. The germline CDR1 and CDR2 sequences are SEHNR and FQNEAQ (reference sequence). There are 14 residues in the CDR3. The CDR3 DNA reads as TGTGCCAGCAGCGTCCTAGAACCTTTCTATGGCTACACCTTC. This sequence encodes CASSVLEPFYGYTF.

This chain uses TRBV7-9 with TRBJ2-7, with D tentatively TRBD2 (6 bases). The V end was cut by 4 bases, the J end by 3 bases, with 10 bases between. From germline, CDR1 is SEHNR and CDR2 FQNEAQ (reference sequence). This CDR3 contains 13 residues. CDR3 nucleotides: TGTGCCAGCAGCTCGACGACTAGCTACGAGCAGTACTTC. This translates into CASSSTTSYEQYF.

The chain combines TRBV9 with TRBJ2-1, with 8 bases identical to TRBD1. CDR1 and CDR2 (germline): SGDLS, YYNGEE. V gave up 6 bases and J gave up 7 bases; unmatched junction bases: 12. This CDR3 is built from 15 residues. CDR3 in amino acids: CASNSGQGTWNEQFF. DNA for the CDR3: TGTGCCAGCAACTCAGGACAGGGAACATGGAATGAGCAGTTCTTC.

J is TRBJ2-7 and V is TRBV7-9; D gene uncertain. The CDR3 has 12 amino acids. The V and J ends lost 4 bases and 7 bases respectively, with 11 bases between them. In germline, CDR1 is SEHNR, CDR2 FQNEAQ (reference sequence). The CDR3 DNA reads as TGTGCCAGCAGCTACCCTATAGAGGAGCAGTACTTC. This gives the protein CASSYPIEEQYF.

J is TRBJ1-2 and V is TRBV13; D possibly corresponds to TRBD1 (5 bases). V was trimmed by 3 bases and J by 4 bases, leaving 9 bases between them. The CDR3 has 13 residues. Germline-derived CDR1 and CDR2 are PRHDT and FYEKMQ (reference sequence). The CDR3 bases are TGTGCCAGCAGCTTCGGGGGTCTCTATGGCTACACCTTC. Protein: CASSFGGLYGYTF.